This T cell receptor (beta chain) originates from a study of T cell responses to AZD1222 COVID-19 vaccine. Study-level results: Donors in the cohort were predominantly white British and more often female, and clonal diversity was possibly underestimated.

The V end lost 0 bases, the J end lost 2 bases, and 9 bases lay between the germline ends. This CDR3 comprises 15 residues. CDR1 and CDR2 (germline): SEHNR, FQNEAQ (reference sequence). Sequenced by immunoSEQ multiplex PCR; TCRdb stores in-frame clones only, minus some. The sample includes approximately 100,000 clones, 92% seen only once; the top ten take roughly 4.9%. A word on this clone: As yet, its antigen is unknown.

This rearrangement joins TRBV7-9 to TRBJ2-3; TRBD2 is a possible D gene (6 bases). The source is an adult in good health. Sequenced here: peripheral blood, sampled on day 0 of AZD1222 vaccination. For the CDR3, the DNA is TGTGCCAGCAGCTTAGCTGGGGGGTACACAGATACGCAGTATTTT. It specifies CASSLAGGYTDTQYF. Full variable domain (outside the CDR3, taken from reference TRBV7-9 and TRBJ2-3): DTGVSQNPRHKITKRGQNVTFRCDPISEHNRLYWYRQTLGQGPEFLTYFQNEAQLEKSRLLSDRFSAERPKGSFSTLEIQRTEQGDSAMYLCASSLAGGYTDTQYFGPGTRLTVL.